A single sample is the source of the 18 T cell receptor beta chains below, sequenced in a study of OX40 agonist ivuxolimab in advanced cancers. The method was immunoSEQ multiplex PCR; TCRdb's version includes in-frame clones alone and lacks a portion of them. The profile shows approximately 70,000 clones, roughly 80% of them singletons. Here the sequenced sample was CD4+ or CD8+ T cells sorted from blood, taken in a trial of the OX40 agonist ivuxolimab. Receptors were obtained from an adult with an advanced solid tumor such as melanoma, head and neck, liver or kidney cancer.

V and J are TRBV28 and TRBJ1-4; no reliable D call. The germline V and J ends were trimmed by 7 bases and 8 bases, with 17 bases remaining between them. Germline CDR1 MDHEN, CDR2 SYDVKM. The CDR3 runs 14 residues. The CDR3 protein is CASTAGGLNEKLFF. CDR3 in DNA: TGTGCCAGCACCGCCGGAGGGCTTAACGAAAAACTGTTTTTT.

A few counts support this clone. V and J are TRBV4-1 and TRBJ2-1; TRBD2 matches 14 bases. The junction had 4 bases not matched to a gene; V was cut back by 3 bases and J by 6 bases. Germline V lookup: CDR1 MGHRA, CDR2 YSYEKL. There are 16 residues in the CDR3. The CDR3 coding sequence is TGCGCCAGCAGCCAGGGACTAGCGGGGGCTTTCAATGAGCAGTTCTTC. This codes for CASSQGLAGAFNEQFF.

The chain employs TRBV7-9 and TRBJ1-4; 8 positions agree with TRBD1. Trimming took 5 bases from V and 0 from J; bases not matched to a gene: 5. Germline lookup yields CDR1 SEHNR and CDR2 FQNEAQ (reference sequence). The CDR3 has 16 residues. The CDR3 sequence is CASSPTGEATNEKLFF. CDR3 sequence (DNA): TGTGCCAGCAGCCCGACAGGGGAGGCAACTAATGAAAAACTGTTTTTT.

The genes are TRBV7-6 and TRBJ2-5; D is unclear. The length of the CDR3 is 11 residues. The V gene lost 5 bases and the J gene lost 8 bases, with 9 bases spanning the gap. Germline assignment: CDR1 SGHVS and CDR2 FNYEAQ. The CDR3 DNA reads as TGTGCCAGCAGCCCTACAGTAACCCAGTACTTC. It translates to CASSPTVTQYF.

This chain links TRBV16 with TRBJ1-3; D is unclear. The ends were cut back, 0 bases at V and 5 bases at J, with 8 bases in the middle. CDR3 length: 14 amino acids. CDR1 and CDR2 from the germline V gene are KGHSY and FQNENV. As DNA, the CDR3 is TGTGCCAGCAGCCAATCCTCACGGCGAAACACCATATATTTT. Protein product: CASSQSSRRNTIYF.

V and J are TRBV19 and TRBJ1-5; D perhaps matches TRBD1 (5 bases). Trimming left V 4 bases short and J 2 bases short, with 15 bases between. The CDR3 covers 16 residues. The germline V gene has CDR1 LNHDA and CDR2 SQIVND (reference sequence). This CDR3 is CASSKAPQGGNQPQHF. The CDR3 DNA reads TGTGCCAGTAGTAAAGCCCCGCAGGGAGGCAATCAGCCCCAGCATTTT. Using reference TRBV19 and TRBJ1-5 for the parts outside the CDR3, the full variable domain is DGGITQSPKYLFRKEGQNVTLSCEQNLNHDAMYWYRQDPGQGLRLIYYSQIVNDFQKGDIAEGYSVSREKKESFPLTVTSAQKNPTAFYLCASSKAPQGGNQPQHFGDGTRLSIL.

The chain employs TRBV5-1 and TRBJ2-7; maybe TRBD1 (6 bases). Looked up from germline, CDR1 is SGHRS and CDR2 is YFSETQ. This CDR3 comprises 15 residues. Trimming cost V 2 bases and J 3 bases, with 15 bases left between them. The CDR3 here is CASSFEQQGVYEQYF. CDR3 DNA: TGCGCCAGCAGCTTCGAACAACAGGGCGTCTACGAGCAGTACTTC.

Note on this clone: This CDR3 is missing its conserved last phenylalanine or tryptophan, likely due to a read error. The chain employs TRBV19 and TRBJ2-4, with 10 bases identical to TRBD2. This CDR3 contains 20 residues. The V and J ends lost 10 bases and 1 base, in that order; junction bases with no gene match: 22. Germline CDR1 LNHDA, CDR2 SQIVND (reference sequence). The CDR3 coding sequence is TGTGCCACCAGGCCCACCTTCGTAGCGGGGGGCCCAGTGGCCAAAAACATTCAGTACCTC. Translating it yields CATRPTFVAGGPVAKNIQYL.

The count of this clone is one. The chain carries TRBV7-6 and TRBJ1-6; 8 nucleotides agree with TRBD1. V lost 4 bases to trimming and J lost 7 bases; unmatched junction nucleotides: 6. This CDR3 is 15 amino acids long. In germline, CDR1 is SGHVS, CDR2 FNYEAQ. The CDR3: CASSSGTGQNSPLHF. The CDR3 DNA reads TGTGCCAGCAGCTCAGGGACAGGCCAAAATTCACCCCTCCACTTT.

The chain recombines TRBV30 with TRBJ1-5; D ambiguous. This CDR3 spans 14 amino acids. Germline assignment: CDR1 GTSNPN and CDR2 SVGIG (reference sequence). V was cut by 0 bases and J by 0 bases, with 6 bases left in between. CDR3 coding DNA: TGTGCCTGGAGTGTACAAGGTAGCAATCAGCCCCAGCATTTT. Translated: CAWSVQGSNQPQHF. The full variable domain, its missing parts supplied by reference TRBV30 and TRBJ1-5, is SQTIHQWPATLVQPVGSPLSLECTVEGTSNPNLYWYRQAAGRGLQLLFYSVGIGQISSEVPQNLSASRPQDRQFILSSKKLLLSDSGFYLCAWSVQGSNQPQHFGDGTRLSIL.

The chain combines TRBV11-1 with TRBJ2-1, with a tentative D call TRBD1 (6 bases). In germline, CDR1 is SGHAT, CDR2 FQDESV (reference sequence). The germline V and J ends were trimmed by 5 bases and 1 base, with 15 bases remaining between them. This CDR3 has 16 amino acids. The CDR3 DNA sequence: TGTGCCAGCAGCCGCCTGACAGGCCCTTCCTACAATGAGCAGTTCTTC. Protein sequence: CASSRLTGPSYNEQFF.

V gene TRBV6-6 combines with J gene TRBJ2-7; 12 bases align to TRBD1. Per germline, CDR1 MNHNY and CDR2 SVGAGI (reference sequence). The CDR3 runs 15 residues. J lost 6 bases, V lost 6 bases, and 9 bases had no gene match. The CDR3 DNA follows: TGTGCCAGCAGGAGCCCGGGACAGGGGGCCTTCGAGCAGTACTTC. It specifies CASRSPGQGAFEQYF.

The CDR3 DNA is TGTGCCAGCAGCCCAGGGACAGGCCAAGAGACCCAGTACTTC. Its translation: CASSPGTGQETQYF. V is TRBV7-7 and J is TRBJ2-5; TRBD1 agrees at 8 bases. CDR3 length equals 14 residues. Germline V gene sequence: CDR1 SSHAT, CDR2 FNYEAQ (reference sequence). V was pared by 5 bases and J by 1 base, with 3 bases of the junction left unmatched.

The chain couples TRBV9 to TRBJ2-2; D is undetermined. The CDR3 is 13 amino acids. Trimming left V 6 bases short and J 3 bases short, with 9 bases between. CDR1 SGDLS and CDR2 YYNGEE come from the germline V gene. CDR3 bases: TGTGCCAGCAACACCAAGTACACCGGGGAGCTGTTTTTT. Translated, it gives CASNTKYTGELFF.

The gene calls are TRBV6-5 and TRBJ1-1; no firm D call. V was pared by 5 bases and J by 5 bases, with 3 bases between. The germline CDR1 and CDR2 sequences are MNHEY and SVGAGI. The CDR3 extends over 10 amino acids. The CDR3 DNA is TGTGCCAGCAGTGGTACTGAAGCTTTCTTT. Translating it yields CASSGTEAFF.

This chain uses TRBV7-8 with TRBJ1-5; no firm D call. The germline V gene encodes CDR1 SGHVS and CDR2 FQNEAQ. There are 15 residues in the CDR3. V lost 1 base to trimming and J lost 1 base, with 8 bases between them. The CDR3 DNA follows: TGTGCCAGCAGCTTAGGGGCCACAAGCAATCAGCCCCAGCATTTT. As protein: CASSLGATSNQPQHF. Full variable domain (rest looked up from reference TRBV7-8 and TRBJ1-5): GAGVSQSPRYKVAKRGQDVALRCDPISGHVSLFWYQQALGQGPEFLTYFQNEAQLDKSGLPSDRFFAERPEGSVSTLKIQRTQQEDSAVYLCASSLGATSNQPQHFGDGTRLSIL.

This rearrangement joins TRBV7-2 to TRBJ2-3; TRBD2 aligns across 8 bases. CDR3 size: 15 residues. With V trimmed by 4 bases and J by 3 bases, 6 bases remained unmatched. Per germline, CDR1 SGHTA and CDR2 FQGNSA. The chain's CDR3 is CASSYQRGPTDTQYF. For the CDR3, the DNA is TGTGCCAGCAGCTACCAGCGGGGGCCGACAGATACGCAGTATTTT.

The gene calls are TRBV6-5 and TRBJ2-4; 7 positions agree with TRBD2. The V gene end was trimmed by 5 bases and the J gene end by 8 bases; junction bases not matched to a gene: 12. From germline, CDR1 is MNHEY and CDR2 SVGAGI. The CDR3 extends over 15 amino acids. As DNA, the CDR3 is TGTGCCAGCAGTATTGGGACTACGAGGATACACATTCAGTACTTC. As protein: CASSIGTTRIHIQYF.